These 4 T cell receptor beta chains share one sample of origin, sequenced in a study of cytomegalovirus exposure and HLA in healthy donors. This PCR relied on a set of 60 Vbeta primers and 13 Jbeta primers. This table comes from immunoSEQ multiplex PCR, and its TCRdb copy is limited to in-frame clones, with some not included. This sample has fewer than 250,000 clones, with about 90% found just once. Sequenced sample: PBMCs. Receptor source: a man between 25 and 39 years old in good health and CMV-seronegative.

V usage is TRBV7-2 and J usage is TRBJ2-5, with TRBD1 as a possible D gene (5 bases). This CDR3 has 14 amino acids. In germline, CDR1 is SGHTA, CDR2 FQGNSA. V gave up 7 bases and J gave up 5 bases, with 17 bases separating them. As DNA, the CDR3 is TGTGCCAGCATGCAGGACATCCGGAAGGAGACCCAGTACTTC. This translates into CASMQDIRKETQYF.

The J gene is TRBJ1-1, the V gene TRBV7-9; no clear D gene. The length of the CDR3 is 14 residues. In germline, CDR1 is SEHNR, CDR2 FQNEAQ (reference sequence). The V end lost 2 bases, the J end lost 1 base, and 8 bases lay between the germline ends. In DNA, the CDR3 is TGTGCCAGCAGCTTAACGGTCGCGAACACTGAAGCTTTCTTT. This sequence encodes CASSLTVANTEAFF. Drawing the rest from reference TRBV7-9 and TRBJ1-1, the complete variable domain is DTGVSQNPRHKITKRGQNVTFRCDPISEHNRLYWYRQTLGQGPEFLTYFQNEAQLEKSRLLSDRFSAERPKGSFSTLEIQRTEQGDSAMYLCASSLTVANTEAFFGQGTRLTVV.

This clone has only a few counts. The chain is built from TRBV6-5 and TRBJ2-2, with 8 bases identical to TRBD1. The trim removed 7 bases at V and 3 bases at J, leaving 4 bases unmatched. From germline, CDR1 is MNHEY and CDR2 SVGAGI. The CDR3 has 14 residues. CDR3 sequence: CASTPTGDTGELFF. The CDR3 nucleotides read TGTGCCAGCACGCCGACAGGGGACACCGGGGAGCTGTTTTTT.

V gene TRBV4-1 combines with J gene TRBJ2-3; tentative D call: TRBD2 (7 bases). V shed 0 bases and J shed 1 base, with 29 bases lying between them. Germline lookup yields CDR1 MGHRA and CDR2 YSYEKL. CDR3 size: 22 residues. The CDR3 bases are TGCGCCAGCAGCCAAGACCCAAGACGCCCCGAAATCACAGGGAGGGGCACAGATACGCAGTATTTT. It is translated as CASSQDPRRPEITGRGTDTQYF.